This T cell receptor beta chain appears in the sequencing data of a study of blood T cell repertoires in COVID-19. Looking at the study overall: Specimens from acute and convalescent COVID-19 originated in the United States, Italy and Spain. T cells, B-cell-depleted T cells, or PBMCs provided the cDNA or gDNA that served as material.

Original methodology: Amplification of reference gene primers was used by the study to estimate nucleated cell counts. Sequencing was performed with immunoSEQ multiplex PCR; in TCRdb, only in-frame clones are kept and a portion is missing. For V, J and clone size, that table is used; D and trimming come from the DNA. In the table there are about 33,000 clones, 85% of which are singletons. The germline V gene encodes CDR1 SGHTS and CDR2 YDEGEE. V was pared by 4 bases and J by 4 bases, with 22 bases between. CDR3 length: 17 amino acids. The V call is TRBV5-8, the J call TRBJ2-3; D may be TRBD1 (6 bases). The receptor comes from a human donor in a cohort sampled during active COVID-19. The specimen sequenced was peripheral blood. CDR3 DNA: TGTGCCAGCAGCCCACCTTGGGCGCTGACAGGAGCAGATACGCAGTATTTT. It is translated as CASSPPWALTGADTQYF.